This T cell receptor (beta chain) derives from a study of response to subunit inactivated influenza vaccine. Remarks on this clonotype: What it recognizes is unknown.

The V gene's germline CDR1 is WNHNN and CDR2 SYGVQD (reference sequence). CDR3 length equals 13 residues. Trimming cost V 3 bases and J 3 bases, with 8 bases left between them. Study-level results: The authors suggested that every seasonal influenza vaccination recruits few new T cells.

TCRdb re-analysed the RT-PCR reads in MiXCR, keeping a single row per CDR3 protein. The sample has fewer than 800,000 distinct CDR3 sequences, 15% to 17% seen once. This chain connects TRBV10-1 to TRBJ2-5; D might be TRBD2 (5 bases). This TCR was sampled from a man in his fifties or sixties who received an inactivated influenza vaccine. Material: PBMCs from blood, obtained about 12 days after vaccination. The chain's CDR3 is CASSELGKETQYF. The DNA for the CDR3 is TGCGCCAGCAGTGAACTAGGAAAAGAGACCCAGTACTTC.